The clone carrying this T cell receptor beta chain was counted once. TCRdb's copy holds only in-frame clones and misses some; the assay was immunoSEQ multiplex PCR. The sample contains roughly 80,000 clones, around 90% of which appear only once. These data originate in a study of T cell changes during pregnancy in multiple sclerosis. The sequence was collected from a female donor with multiple sclerosis, enrolled in a pregnancy study. The sequences come from peripheral blood, collected before pregnancy.

CDR3 protein: CASSADSTEAFF. The CDR3 region has the DNA TGTGCCAGCAGCGCGGACAGCACTGAAGCTTTCTTT. This sequence joins TRBV6-6 and TRBJ1-1; D possibly corresponds to TRBD1 (6 bases). V shed 6 bases and J shed 4 bases, with 9 bases lying between them. Germline CDR1 MNHNY, CDR2 SVGAGI (reference sequence). This CDR3 region has 12 residues.